This T cell receptor (beta chain) was retrieved from a study of blood T cell repertoires in COVID-19. About the study: Acute-phase and convalescent COVID-19 samples originated in the United States, Italy and Spain. Nucleic acid was either cDNA or gDNA, and it came from T cells, B-cell-depleted T cells, or PBMCs.

Original analysis: Nucleated cell number was recorded as an estimate derived from reference gene primer amplification. Libraries were prepared by immunoSEQ multiplex PCR; TCRdb keeps only in-frame clonotypes and omits some of them. V and J calls and clone size are given by that table; D and trimming were obtained from the DNA. The profile shows 70,000 to 85,000 clones, 90% of them singletons. The V gene end was trimmed by 1 base and the J gene end by 3 bases; junction bases not matched to a gene: 3. Germline CDR1 is LGHNA and CDR2 is YNFKEQ. The CDR3 loop spans 15 amino acids. V and J are TRBV4-2 and TRBJ1-5, with 7 bases aligning to TRBD1. Input material: peripheral blood. The receptor was derived from a human donor in a cohort sampled during active COVID-19. CDR3 amino acids: CASSQVRGNNQPQHF. As DNA, the CDR3 is TGTGCCAGCAGCCAAGTCAGGGGGAACAATCAGCCCCAGCATTTT.